This TCR beta chain is from a study of T cells in Graves' hyperthyroidism and ophthalmopathy. Whole-study findings and limits: The majority of expanded thyroid clonotypes above 0.001 also appeared in blood.

Diagnosis relied on clinical symptoms, serum thyroxine and TRAb, thyroid ultrasound and orbital computed tomography. Germline CDR1 LNHNV, CDR2 YYDKDF (reference sequence). This CDR3 spans 13 amino acids. V shed 2 bases and J 9 bases; nucleotides not matched to a gene: 3. There were TCR beta CDR3 regions amplified from RNA transcripts. First-round RT-PCR with HTBI primers amplified the TCR CDR3 region. MiXCR, applied by TCRdb to the multiplex PCR reads, yields one record per CDR3 protein. The sample contains around 300,000 distinct CDR3 sequences, around 13% of which appear only once. This clonotype was seen ten or more times. Its antigen remains unidentified.

Material: blood. The chain joins TRBV15 to TRBJ2-3, with 9 bases lining up with TRBD2. This receptor was identified in a woman aged 40-49 years with Graves' ophthalmopathy. CDR3 residues: CATSRSSGGTQYF. For the CDR3, the DNA is TGTGCCACCAGCAGAAGTAGCGGGGGAACGCAGTATTTT.